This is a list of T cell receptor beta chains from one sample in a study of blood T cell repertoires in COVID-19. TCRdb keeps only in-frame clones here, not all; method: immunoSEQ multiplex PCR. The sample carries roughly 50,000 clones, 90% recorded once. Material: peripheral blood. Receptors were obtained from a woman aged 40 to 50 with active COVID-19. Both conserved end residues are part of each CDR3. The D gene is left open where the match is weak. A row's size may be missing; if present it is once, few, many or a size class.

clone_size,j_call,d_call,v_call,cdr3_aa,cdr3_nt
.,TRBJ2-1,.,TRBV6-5,CASSSPGDNEQFF,TGTGCCAGCAGTTCCCCAGGGGACAATGAGCAGTTCTTC
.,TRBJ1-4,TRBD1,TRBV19,CASGDRVREKLFF,TGTGCCAGTGGTGACAGGGTACGTGAAAAACTGTTTTTT
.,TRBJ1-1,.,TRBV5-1,CASSLTLNTEAFF,TGCGCCAGCAGCTTGACACTGAACACTGAAGCTTTCTTT
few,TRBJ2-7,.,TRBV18,CASSPTGYYEQYF,TGTGCCAGCTCCCCAACAGGGTACTACGAGCAGTACTTC
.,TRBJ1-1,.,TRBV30,CAWSPPPPGVTEAFF,TGTGCCTGGAGTCCCCCCCCACCAGGGGTAACTGAAGCTTTCTTT
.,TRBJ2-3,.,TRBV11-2,CASSSEGTPASTDTQYF,TGTGCCAGCAGCTCCGAAGGGACTCCAGCTAGCACAGATACGCAGTATTTT
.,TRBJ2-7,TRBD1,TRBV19,CASSMDRYEQYF,TGTGCCAGTAGTATGGACAGGTACGAGCAGTACTTC
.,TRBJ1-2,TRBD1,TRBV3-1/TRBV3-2,CASSQGQGLNYGYTF,TGTGCCAGCAGCCAAGGACAGGGACTCAATTATGGCTACACCTTC
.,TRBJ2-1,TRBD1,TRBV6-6,CASGDRVNNEQFF,TGTGCCAGCGGGGACAGGGTAAACAATGAGCAGTTCTTC
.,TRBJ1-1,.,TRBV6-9,CASSYHIPGLATEAFF,TGTGCCAGCAGTTATCATATACCGGGGTTAGCCACTGAAGCTTTCTTT
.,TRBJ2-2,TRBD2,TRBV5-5,CASSSQRGGNTGELFF,TGTGCCAGCAGCTCACAGCGGGGGGGCAACACCGGGGAGCTGTTTTTT
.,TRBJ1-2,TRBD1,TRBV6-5,CASKPDRGQLGGYTF,TGTGCCAGCAAACCGGACAGGGGGCAATTGGGAGGCTACACCTTC
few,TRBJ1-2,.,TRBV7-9,CASSLGGGENYGYTF,TGTGCCAGCAGCTTAGGCGGGGGAGAGAACTATGGCTACACCTTC
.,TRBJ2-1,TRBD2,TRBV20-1,CSASQPGLAGGRYNEQFF,TGCAGTGCTAGTCAACCGGGACTAGCGGGGGGCAGATACAATGAGCAGTTCTTC
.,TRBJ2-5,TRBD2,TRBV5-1,CASSLGLAGGQRTQYF,TGCGCCAGCAGCTTGGGACTAGCGGGGGGGCAAAGAACCCAGTACTTC
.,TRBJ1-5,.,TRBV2,CASSAQGRNQPQHF,TGTGCCAGCAGTGCACAGGGTCGAAATCAGCCCCAGCATTTT
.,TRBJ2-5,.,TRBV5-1,CASSLQGGGETQYF,TGCGCCAGCAGCTTACAGGGTGGAGGAGAGACCCAGTACTTC
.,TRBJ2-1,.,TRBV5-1,CASSFGGVHYNEQFF,TGCGCCAGCAGCTTTGGCGGGGTACACTACAATGAGCAGTTCTTC
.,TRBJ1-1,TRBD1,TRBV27,CASSLDRVATEAFF,TGTGCCAGCAGTTTAGACAGGGTGGCCACTGAAGCTTTCTTT
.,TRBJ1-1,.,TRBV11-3,CASSPDRPNTEAFF,TGTGCCAGCAGCCCTGACAGGCCGAACACTGAAGCTTTCTTT
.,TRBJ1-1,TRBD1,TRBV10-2,CASSDWQGDTEAFF,TGCGCCAGCAGTGACTGGCAGGGGGACACTGAAGCTTTCTTT
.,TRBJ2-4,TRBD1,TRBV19,CASSMGTVDIQYF,TGTGCCAGTAGTATGGGGACAGTTGACATTCAGTACTTC
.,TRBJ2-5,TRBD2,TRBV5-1,CASSLEAGLQETQYF,TGCGCCAGCAGCTTGGAAGCGGGGTTACAAGAGACCCAGTACTTC
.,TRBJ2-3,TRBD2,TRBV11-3,CASSQRVAGLSTDTQYF,TGTGCCAGCAGCCAGCGGGTAGCGGGGCTTAGCACAGATACGCAGTATTTT
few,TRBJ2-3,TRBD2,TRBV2,CASSELAGGTDTQYF,TGTGCCAGCAGTGAACTAGCGGGGGGCACAGATACGCAGTATTTT
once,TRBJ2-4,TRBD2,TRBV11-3,CASSLLSGGKNIQYF,TGTGCCAGCAGCTTATTGTCGGGGGGAAAAAACATTCAGTACTTC
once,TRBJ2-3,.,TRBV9,CASSVGPGDGSTDTQYF,TGTGCCAGCAGCGTAGGTCCGGGAGATGGGAGCACAGATACGCAGTATTTT
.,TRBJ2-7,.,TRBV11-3,CASSVRGGTAEQYF,TGTGCCAGCAGCGTTAGGGGGGGTACAGCGGAGCAGTACTTC
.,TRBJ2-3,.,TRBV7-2,CASSLAIGLGADTQYF,TGTGCCAGCAGCTTAGCGATAGGTCTAGGGGCAGATACGCAGTATTTT
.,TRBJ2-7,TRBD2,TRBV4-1,CASRIEDTSGYEQYF,TGCGCCAGCAGAATAGAGGATACTAGCGGCTACGAGCAGTACTTC
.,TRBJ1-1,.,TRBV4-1,CASSYGSNMNTEAFF,TGCGCCAGCAGCTATGGTTCGAACATGAACACTGAAGCTTTCTTT
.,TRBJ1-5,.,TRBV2,CASSGGLGNQPQHF,TGTGCCAGCAGTGGGGGACTTGGCAATCAGCCCCAGCATTTT
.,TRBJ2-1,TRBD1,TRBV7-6,CASIPGDRISAYNEQFF,TGTGCCAGCATCCCTGGGGACAGGATTTCCGCGTACAATGAGCAGTTCTTC
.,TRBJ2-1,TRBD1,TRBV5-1,CASSSGQAAWEQFF,TGCGCCAGCAGCTCTGGACAGGCGGCTTGGGAGCAGTTCTTC
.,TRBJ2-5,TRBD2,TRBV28,CASSRSLAGRETQYF,TGTGCCAGCAGCCGCTCGCTAGCGGGGCGGGAGACCCAGTACTTC
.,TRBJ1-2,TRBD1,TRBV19,CASHVSGTAYGYTF,TGTGCCAGTCACGTTTCCGGGACAGCCTATGGCTACACCTTC
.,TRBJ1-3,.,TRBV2,CASSQDSSYGNTIYF,TGTGCCAGCAGCCAGGACAGCTCCTACGGAAACACCATATATTTT
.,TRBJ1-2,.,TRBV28,CASSPGAAGYTF,TGTGCCAGCAGTCCAGGGGCCGCCGGCTACACCTTC
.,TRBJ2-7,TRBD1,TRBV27,CASSPDRTGRLYEQYF,TGTGCCAGCAGTCCAGACAGGACAGGGCGGCTCTACGAGCAGTACTTC
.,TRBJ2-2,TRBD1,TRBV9,CASSPFSGQDPGELFF,TGTGCCAGCAGCCCTTTCTCGGGACAGGATCCCGGGGAGCTGTTTTTT
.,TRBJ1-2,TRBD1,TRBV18,CASETGTGDGYTF,TGTGCCAGCGAAACCGGGACAGGGGATGGCTACACCTTC
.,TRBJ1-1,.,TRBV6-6,CASSPSEGRAFF,TGTGCCAGCAGCCCCAGCGAGGGTCGGGCTTTCTTT
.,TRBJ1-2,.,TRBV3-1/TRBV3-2,CASSQDVGRRTDRSYGYTF,TGTGCCAGCAGCCAAGATGTGGGGCGAAGGACAGACCGCAGCTATGGCTACACCTTC
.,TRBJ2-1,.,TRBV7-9,CASSFGTANNEQFF,TGTGCCAGCAGCTTCGGGACTGCCAACAATGAGCAGTTCTTC
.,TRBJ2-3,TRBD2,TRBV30,CACLPAGASTDTQYF,TGTGCCTGCCTCCCAGCGGGGGCCAGCACAGATACGCAGTATTTT
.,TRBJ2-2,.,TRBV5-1,CASSLDPGSGGELFF,TGCGCCAGCAGCTTGGATCCGGGTTCCGGCGGGGAGCTGTTTTTT
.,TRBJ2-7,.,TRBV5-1,CASSPPGLTYEQYF,TGCGCCAGCAGCCCTCCGGGACTCACCTACGAGCAGTACTTC
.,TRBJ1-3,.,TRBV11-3,CASSLTGSGNTIYF,TGTGCCAGCAGCTTAACAGGGTCTGGAAACACCATATATTTT
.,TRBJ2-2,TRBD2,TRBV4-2,CASSLTSGGAAGELFF,TGTGCCAGCAGCCTAACTAGCGGGGGGGCAGCCGGGGAGCTGTTTTTT
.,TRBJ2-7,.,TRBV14,CASSQEVSPGYSYEQYF,TGTGCCAGCAGCCAAGAGGTGTCCCCAGGGTACTCCTACGAGCAGTACTTC
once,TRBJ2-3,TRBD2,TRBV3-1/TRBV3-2,CASSQALAGEGTQYF,TGTGCCAGCAGCCAAGCTCTAGCGGGGGAAGGTACGCAGTATTTT
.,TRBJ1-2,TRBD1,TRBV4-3,CASSQGTQGIGYGYTF,TGCGCCAGCAGCCAAGGGACACAGGGGATCGGGTATGGCTACACCTTC
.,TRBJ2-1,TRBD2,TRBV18,CASSPTSGGSYNEQFF,TGTGCCAGCTCCCCGACTAGCGGGGGATCCTACAATGAGCAGTTCTTC
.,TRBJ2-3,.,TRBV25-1,CASSGGLAVRTDTQYF,TGTGCCAGCAGTGGGGGACTGGCGGTGAGAACAGATACGCAGTATTTT
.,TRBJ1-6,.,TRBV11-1,CASSPGAYNSPLHF,TGTGCCAGCAGCCCCGGGGCCTATAATTCACCCCTCCACTTT
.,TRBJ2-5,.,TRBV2,CASREGAYQETQYF,TGTGCCAGCAGGGAGGGGGCGTACCAAGAGACCCAGTACTTC
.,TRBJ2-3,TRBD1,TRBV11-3,CASSRGTGMDTQYF,TGTGCCAGCAGCCGCGGGACAGGTATGGATACGCAGTATTTT